The 24 T cell receptor beta chains below were found in one sample sequenced in a study of T cell clonotyping in hematopoietic cell transplantation. The data were produced by immunoSEQ multiplex PCR, yet TCRdb's version contains in-frame clones alone and is incomplete. This sample has about 14,000 clones, with around 94% found just once. This specimen consisted of PBMCs, obtained 30 days after allogeneic stem cell transplant. These receptors all come from a male patient over 55 who had an allogeneic stem cell transplant from an unrelated donor, so the T cells may come from the graft donor. Some clones in this sample may be carry-over from other donors' samples.

The chain has TRBV5-8 and TRBJ2-3, with D perhaps TRBD1 (5 bases). The V end was cut by 3 bases, the J end by 0 bases, with 11 bases between. Germline loops: CDR1 SGHTS, CDR2 YDEGEE. The CDR3 runs to 15 residues. In nucleotides, the CDR3 is TGTGCCAGCAGCTCCAGGGTAGTGAGCACAGATACGCAGTATTTT. It translates to CASSSRVVSTDTQYF.

This chain's CDR3 is CASSTPRSLVGEKLFF. DNA of the CDR3: TGTGCCAGTAGTACACCCCGTTCCCTGGTGGGTGAAAAACTGTTTTTT. V is TRBV19 and J is TRBJ1-4, with D unclear. The CDR3 extends over 16 amino acids. The germline CDR1 and CDR2 sequences are LNHDA and SQIVND (reference sequence). Deletions cut 4 bases from V and 7 bases from J, with 19 bases between.

V gene TRBV19 combines with J gene TRBJ1-2; D remains unclear. Germline V gene data show CDR1 as LNHDA and CDR2 as SQIVND (reference sequence). V lost 5 bases to trimming and J lost 4 bases, with 11 bases between them. The CDR3 covers 13 residues. The CDR3: CASSERMSYGYTF. The CDR3 nucleotides read TGTGCCAGTAGTGAGAGGATGTCCTATGGCTACACCTTC.

The sample holds one count of this clone. J is TRBJ1-2 and V is TRBV7-2, with a possible D match to TRBD1 (5 bases). The CDR3 has 14 amino acids. Trimming left V 5 bases short and J 6 bases short, with 16 bases between. Germline V gene sequence: CDR1 SGHTA, CDR2 FQGNSA. CDR3 coding DNA: TGTGCCAGCAGCGGTGGAAGAGGGGCTCATGGCTACACCTTC. Protein sequence: CASSGGRGAHGYTF. Filled out from reference TRBV7-2 and TRBJ1-2, the complete variable domain reads GAGVSQSPSNKVTEKGKDVELRCDPISGHTALYWYRQSLGQGLEFLIYFQGNSAPDKSGLPSDRFSAERTGGSVSTLTIQRTQQEDSAVYLCASSGGRGAHGYTFGSGTRLTVV.

This clone has only one observation. The V gene is TRBV5-1, the J gene TRBJ2-3; 8 positions match TRBD2. CDR1 and CDR2 from the germline V gene are SGHRS and YFSETQ. The CDR3 has 15 amino acids. V lost 4 bases and J lost 1; bases outside the gene matches: 5. DNA of the CDR3: TGCGCCAGCAGCCCGGGGGGGCGCGGCACAGATACGCAGTATTTT. This translates into CASSPGGRGTDTQYF.

The table lists this clone with a count of one. V gene TRBV11-2 combines with J gene TRBJ2-3, with 8 bases aligning to TRBD1. V shed 4 bases and J 6 bases; nucleotides not matched to a gene: 6. CDR1 SGHAT and CDR2 FQNNGV come from the germline V gene. CDR3 length: 14 amino acids. The CDR3 loop reads CASSSPDRVDTQYF. In DNA form, the CDR3 reads TGTGCCAGCAGCTCCCCGGACAGGGTTGATACGCAGTATTTT.

The chain carries TRBV30 and TRBJ2-5; weak D call: TRBD1 (6 bases). This CDR3 comprises 16 residues. Trimming took off 0 bases at V and 0 bases at J, with 14 bases between the two ends. Germline V gene data show CDR1 as GTSNPN and CDR2 as SVGIG (reference sequence). CDR3 amino acids: CAWSVRLTGDQETQYF. The CDR3 nucleotides read TGTGCCTGGAGTGTAAGGTTGACAGGAGACCAAGAGACCCAGTACTTC. The full variable domain, rest sourced from reference TRBV30 and TRBJ2-5, is SQTIHQWPATLVQPVGSPLSLECTVEGTSNPNLYWYRQAAGRGLQLLFYSVGIGQISSEVPQNLSASRPQDRQFILSSKKLLLSDSGFYLCAWSVRLTGDQETQYFGPGTRLLVL.

The gene calls are TRBV29-1 and TRBJ2-5, with TRBD1 matching 7 bases. J lost 2 bases, V lost 3 bases, and 9 bases had no gene match. This CDR3 has 15 residues. Germline V gene sequence: CDR1 SQVTM, CDR2 ANQGSEA. The DNA of the CDR3 is TGCAGCGTTGACTTGGGACAGCTGAAACAAGAGACCCAGTACTTC. Its protein product is CSVDLGQLKQETQYF.

The chain uses TRBV6-1 and TRBJ2-3; D remains unclear. V was clipped by 7 bases and J by 2 bases, with 10 bases between them. CDR1 and CDR2 from the germline V gene are MNHNS and SASEGT. The CDR3 sequence is 13 residues long. CDR3 in amino acids: CASTGGNTDTQYF. The CDR3 nucleotides read TGTGCCAGCACGGGCGGAAACACAGATACGCAGTATTTT.

V is TRBV2 and J is TRBJ1-5, with no clear D. CDR1 and CDR2 from the germline V gene are SNHLY and FYNNEI. V shed 4 bases and J shed 0 bases, with 4 bases lying between them. This CDR3 has 13 amino acids. The CDR3 loop reads CASSVFSNQPQHF. The CDR3 DNA reads as TGTGCCAGCAGTGTTTTTAGCAATCAGCCCCAGCATTTT.

This clone was observed a handful of times. This chain connects TRBV7-8 to TRBJ2-7, with 7 bases identical to TRBD2. The CDR3 runs 13 residues. The J segment lost 5 bases and the V segment lost 0 bases, leaving 1 base of the junction unmatched. CDR1 SGHVS and CDR2 FQNEAQ come from the germline V gene. The CDR3 bases are TGTGCCAGCAGCTTAGCGGGGGGGAACGAGCAGTACTTC. It specifies CASSLAGGNEQYF.

The J gene is TRBJ1-3, the V gene TRBV7-9; no clear D. Trimming took off 1 base at V and 0 bases at J, with 4 bases between the two ends. This CDR3 spans 14 amino acids. Germline assignment: CDR1 SEHNR and CDR2 FQNEAQ (reference sequence). The CDR3 sequence: CASSLGFSGNTIYF. The CDR3 bases are TGTGCCAGCAGCTTAGGGTTCTCTGGAAACACCATATATTTT.

The J gene is TRBJ2-3, the V gene TRBV19; 8 bases fit TRBD2. There are 18 residues in the CDR3. Germline V gives CDR1 LNHDA, CDR2 SQIVND (reference sequence). J gave up 2 bases and V 1 base, and 11 bases lay outside the gene matches. CDR3 nucleotides: TGTGCCAGTAGTATAGGACAAGGCGGGGGGAGACTCACAGATACGCAGTATTTT. Amino acids: CASSIGQGGGRLTDTQYF.

The rearrangement uses TRBV25-1 and TRBJ2-6; 12 bases align to TRBD1. The trim removed 5 bases at V and 0 bases at J, leaving 5 bases unmatched. The CDR3 is 18 residues long. Germline V CDR1 and CDR2: MGHDK, SYGVNS. The CDR3 loop reads CASSLGTGGSSGANVLTF. CDR3 nucleotide sequence: TGTGCCAGCAGTCTCGGGACAGGGGGCAGCTCTGGGGCCAACGTCCTGACTTTC.

V is TRBV4-3 and J is TRBJ1-3; D is undetermined. The CDR3 loop spans 15 amino acids. Germline V gives CDR1 LGHNA, CDR2 YSLEER. V lost 0 bases, J lost 0 bases, and 6 bases lay in between. CDR3 DNA sequence: TGCGCCAGCAGCCAAGACCTATTCTCTGGAAACACCATATATTTT. This codes for CASSQDLFSGNTIYF.

The chain has TRBV10-3 and TRBJ1-4; the D gene is possibly TRBD1 (5 bases). Trimming pared 4 bases from V and 0 bases from J, leaving 9 bases between. CDR1 is ENHRY, CDR2 SYGVKD, per germline. This CDR3 region has 15 residues. The CDR3 sequence is CAISAEGSTNEKLFF. The CDR3 nucleotides are TGTGCCATCAGTGCGGAGGGGTCAACTAATGAAAAACTGTTTTTT.

The chain is built from TRBV19 and TRBJ2-4, with no clear D. V was trimmed by 4 bases and J by 5 bases, leaving 15 bases between them. Germline values: CDR1 LNHDA, CDR2 SQIVND (reference sequence). The CDR3 runs to 15 residues. CDR3 bases: TGTGCCAGTAGTAGGTCTACAACTCGACAAAACATTCAGTACTTC. This codes for CASSRSTTRQNIQYF.

The rearrangement joins TRBV19 to TRBJ2-2; perhaps TRBD1 as D (5 bases). Germline loops: CDR1 LNHDA, CDR2 SQIVND (reference sequence). Trimming took 5 bases from V and 6 from J, leaving 13 bases between them. The CDR3 has 14 residues. The CDR3 DNA follows: TGTGCCAGTAGTCAGGGTCAAGGATCCGGGGAGCTGTTTTTT. Amino acids: CASSQGQGSGELFF.

The rearrangement links TRBV7-3 to TRBJ2-2; D gene uncertain. V was pared by 5 bases and J by 2 bases, with 3 bases between. Germline-derived CDR1 and CDR2 are SGHTA and FQGTGA. This CDR3 is 12 amino acids long. DNA of the CDR3: TGTGCCAGCAGCCTTAACACCGGGGAGCTGTTTTTT. It is translated as CASSLNTGELFF.

The chain uses TRBV28 and TRBJ1-1, with D possibly being TRBD1 (6 bases). The CDR3 has 11 amino acids. Trimming left V 8 bases short and J 7 bases short, with 11 bases between. Germline V lookup: CDR1 MDHEN, CDR2 SYDVKM. CDR3 coding DNA: TGTGCCAGCGGGGGGCTGGGTGAAGCTTTCTTT. It translates to CASGGLGEAFF.

The gene calls are TRBV6-6 and TRBJ1-5; tentatively, D is TRBD1 (6 bases). The CDR3 is made up of 15 amino acids. Germline CDR1 and CDR2: MNHNY and SVGAGI (reference sequence). Trimming took 3 bases from V and 3 from J, leaving 12 bases between them. CDR3 protein: CASSYWGLDNQPQHF. CDR3 DNA: TGTGCCAGCAGTTATTGGGGGCTGGACAATCAGCCCCAGCATTTT.

This clone has just one count. The V gene is TRBV28, the J gene TRBJ2-2, with 7 bases that match TRBD1. The V segment lost 4 bases and the J segment 6 bases; nucleotides outside the gene matches: 8. The CDR3 contains 15 residues. Per the germline V gene, CDR1 is MDHEN and CDR2 is SYDVKM. Here the CDR3 reads CASSSRRGNSGELFF. The CDR3 region has the DNA TGTGCCAGCAGTTCACGCAGGGGGAATTCCGGGGAGCTGTTTTTT.

The chain couples TRBV5-1 to TRBJ1-1; 10 positions match TRBD1. The length of the CDR3 is 16 residues. Trimming took 4 bases from V and 4 from J; bases not matched to a gene: 10. CDR1 is SGHRS, CDR2 YFSETQ, per germline. The CDR3 nucleotides are TGCGCCAGCAGCGGTCTCGGGACAGGGGATGGCACTGAAGCTTTCTTT. This codes for CASSGLGTGDGTEAFF. Together with reference TRBV5-1 and TRBJ1-1, the CDR3 gives the full variable domain: KAGVTQTPRYLIKTRGQQVTLSCSPISGHRSVSWYQQTPGQGLQFLFEYFSETQRNKGNFPGRFSGRQFSNSRSEMNVSTLELGDSALYLCASSGLGTGDGTEAFFGQGTRLTVV.

This clone was detected only once. V is TRBV13 and J is TRBJ1-4; TRBD1 is a possible D gene (5 bases). The germline V and J ends were trimmed by 3 bases and 4 bases, with 12 bases remaining between them. The CDR3 covers 15 residues. Germline V gene sequence: CDR1 PRHDT, CDR2 FYEKMQ (reference sequence). CDR3 DNA: TGTGCCAGCAGCTTCGGCAGGGCCTTTAATGAAAAACTGTTTTTT. Amino acid sequence: CASSFGRAFNEKLFF.